These 30 T cell receptor beta chains were all obtained from the same sample, sequenced in a study of blood T cell repertoires in COVID-19. TCRdb's copy holds only in-frame clones and misses some; the assay was immunoSEQ multiplex PCR. The sample records 25,000 to 35,000 clones, about 90% being singletons. The sequencing input was peripheral blood. Receptor source: a human donor with active COVID-19. The donor label of this sample is uncertain.

This clone is a singleton in its sample. This sequence joins TRBV5-8 and TRBJ1-6; 8 positions match TRBD1. V lost 5 bases to trimming and J lost 5 bases; unmatched junction nucleotides: 3. The germline gives CDR1 SGHTS, CDR2 YDEGEE. The CDR3 has 14 amino acids. Here the CDR3 DNA reads TGTGCCAGCAGACAGGGGGGGAATAATTCACCCCTCCACTTT. It encodes CASRQGGNNSPLHF.

The CDR3 bases are TGTGCCAGCAGCGGGGGTCCAGGGGGCTATGGCTACACCTTC. Protein sequence: CASSGGPGGYGYTF. The V and J genes are TRBV9 and TRBJ1-2; 7 bases map to TRBD1. V was pared by 3 bases and J by 4 bases, with 6 bases of the junction left unmatched. The CDR3 has 14 residues. Germline lookup yields CDR1 SGDLS and CDR2 YYNGEE.

The chain uses TRBV11-2 and TRBJ2-7, with D hard to call. Deletions cut 5 bases from V and 4 bases from J, with 6 bases between. Germline CDR1 and CDR2: SGHAT and FQNNGV. The length of the CDR3 is 11 residues. CDR3 bases: TGTGCCAGCAGCCCACTGTACGAGCAGTACTTC. Protein: CASSPLYEQYF.

CDR3 sequence: CASSLHGEQLSETQYF. Written as DNA, the CDR3 is TGCGCCAGCAGCTTGCATGGTGAACAGCTTTCGGAGACCCAGTACTTC. The chain has TRBV5-1 and TRBJ2-5; unclear D gene. CDR1 SGHRS and CDR2 YFSETQ come from the germline V gene. The ends were cut back, 1 base at V and 5 bases at J, with 18 bases in the middle. The length of the CDR3 is 16 residues.

This clone was seen just once. The gene calls are TRBV15 and TRBJ2-2; TRBD1 matches at 7 bases. V lost 3 bases, J lost 2 bases, and 3 bases stayed unmatched. The germline CDR1 and CDR2 sequences are LNHNV and YYDKDF (reference sequence). This CDR3 has 15 residues. The CDR3 nucleotides read TGTGCCACCAGCAGTGGGACAGTTAACACCGGGGAGCTGTTTTTT. This codes for CATSSGTVNTGELFF. The variable domain in full, with the rest retrieved from reference TRBV15 and TRBJ2-2, is DAMVIQNPRYQVTQFGKPVTLSCSQTLNHNVMYWYQQKSSQAPKLLFHYYDKDFNNEADTPDNFQSRRPNTSFCFLDIRSPGLGDTAMYLCATSSGTVNTGELFFGEGSRLTVL.

This chain uses TRBV2 with TRBJ1-5, with 8 bases fitting TRBD1. CDR1 SNHLY and CDR2 FYNNEI come from the germline V gene. The trim removed 5 bases at V and 7 bases at J, leaving 22 bases unmatched. This CDR3 has 19 amino acids. In DNA, the CDR3 is TGTGCCAGCAGTCGTTCCCCGGGACAGGCACTCTCACCGGGACAGCCCCAGCATTTT. Its protein product is CASSRSPGQALSPGQPQHF.

This chain connects TRBV6-5 to TRBJ1-2, with TRBD1 matching over 10 bases. V was clipped by 6 bases and J by 8 bases; unmatched bases: 9. Germline V gives CDR1 MNHEY, CDR2 SVGAGI. CDR3 length: 14 residues. CDR3 sequence (DNA): TGTGCCAGCAGATCCGGGACAGGGGTCTGGGGCTACACCTTC. Its translation is CASRSGTGVWGYTF.

V is TRBV30 and J is TRBJ1-2, with TRBD1 matching 7 bases. CDR3 length: 16 amino acids. V lost 0 bases, J lost 4 bases, and 11 bases stayed unmatched. Germline CDR1 GTSNPN, CDR2 SVGIG (reference sequence). As DNA, the CDR3 is TGTGCCTGGAGTGTACGGGCAGGGGGAAGTGGCTATGGCTACACCTTC. It encodes CAWSVRAGGSGYGYTF.

The chain couples TRBV19 to TRBJ2-7; D may be TRBD2 (6 bases). Germline CDR1 is LNHDA and CDR2 is SQIVND (reference sequence). The V and J ends lost 1 base and 3 bases respectively, with 10 bases between them. This CDR3 is 14 amino acids long. The CDR3 coding sequence is TGTGCCAGTAGTATAGGAGGGAGGAGCTACGAGCAGTACTTC. Encoded protein: CASSIGGRSYEQYF.

This clone has a handful of counts. The chain is built from TRBV30 and TRBJ1-1; no reliable D call. With 0 bases removed from V and 7 bases from J, the gap between germline ends came to 12 bases. The CDR3 is 13 amino acids. Germline loops: CDR1 GTSNPN, CDR2 SVGIG (reference sequence). The CDR3 region is CAWSVSGLGEAFF. In DNA form, the CDR3 reads TGTGCCTGGAGTGTAAGTGGGCTGGGTGAAGCTTTCTTT.

This chain joins TRBV5-4 and TRBJ2-7, with 9 positions matching TRBD1. Germline V gene lookup returns CDR1 SGHNT and CDR2 YYREEE (reference sequence). Unmatched junction bases numbered 1, after V lost 1 base and J lost 2 bases. CDR3 length: 14 amino acids. The CDR3 bases are TGTGCCAGCAGCTTGAACAGGGGGCCCTACGAGCAGTACTTC. As protein: CASSLNRGPYEQYF.

V and J are TRBV5-5 and TRBJ2-5, with TRBD2 matching over 12 bases. Germline-derived CDR1 and CDR2 are SGHKS and YYEKEE (reference sequence). Unmatched junction bases numbered 8, after V lost 1 base and J lost 7 bases. The CDR3 is made up of 16 amino acids. The CDR3: CASSLSLAGGDGTQYF. In DNA form, the CDR3 reads TGTGCCAGCAGCTTGTCACTAGCGGGGGGCGATGGGACCCAGTACTTC.

V is TRBV7-6 and J is TRBJ2-3, with D hard to call. V lost 5 bases and J lost 2, with 17 bases in between. The CDR3 runs 16 residues. Germline lookup yields CDR1 SGHVS and CDR2 FNYEAQ. The CDR3 is CASSPSSLETTDTQYF. CDR3 nucleotide sequence: TGTGCCAGCAGCCCTAGTTCACTTGAGACCACAGATACGCAGTATTTT.

V gene TRBV10-3 combines with J gene TRBJ2-1, with 7 bases fitting TRBD2. CDR3 length: 15 amino acids. The V gene end was trimmed by 2 bases and the J gene end by 6 bases; junction bases not matched to a gene: 7. Germline CDR1 and CDR2: ENHRY and SYGVKD. The CDR3 reads CAISESLAALNEQFF. The DNA for the CDR3 is TGTGCCATCAGTGAGAGTCTAGCGGCCCTCAATGAGCAGTTCTTC.

The V gene is TRBV4-2, the J gene TRBJ2-7; D perhaps matches TRBD1 (5 bases). The CDR3 loop spans 14 amino acids. V lost 4 bases and J 6 bases, leaving 16 bases between the germline ends. CDR1 and CDR2 from the germline V gene are LGHNA and YNFKEQ. CDR3 region: CASSPDRDLVEQYF. The CDR3 DNA is TGTGCCAGCAGCCCTGACAGAGACTTAGTCGAGCAGTACTTC.

A few counts support this clone. The chain is built from TRBV7-9 and TRBJ1-5; tentative D call: TRBD1 (6 bases). Between the trimmed V and J ends, which lost 5 bases and 6 bases, there was a span of 11 bases. Germline V gene sequence: CDR1 SEHNR, CDR2 FQNEAQ (reference sequence). The CDR3 totals 13 residues. CDR3 protein: CASSGGASQPQHF. The DNA for the CDR3 is TGTGCCAGCAGCGGGGGGGCGAGTCAGCCCCAGCATTTT.

The chain carries TRBV11-2 and TRBJ1-2; D is possibly TRBD1 (5 bases). Germline V CDR1 and CDR2: SGHAT, FQNNGV. The germline V and J ends were trimmed by 5 bases and 7 bases, with 14 bases remaining between them. This CDR3 has 13 amino acids. CDR3 loop: CASSPPGGSGYTF. The CDR3 DNA is TGTGCCAGCAGCCCTCCCGGGGGTAGTGGCTACACCTTC.

Here the CDR3 reads CASSFSADYEQYF. The CDR3 bases are TGTGCCAGCAGTTTTAGCGCAGACTACGAGCAGTACTTC. The chain carries TRBV7-8 and TRBJ2-7, with D tentatively TRBD2 (5 bases). Per the germline V gene, CDR1 is SGHVS and CDR2 is FQNEAQ. V gave up 6 bases and J gave up 3 bases, with 12 bases separating them. This CDR3 region has 13 residues.

The rearrangement joins TRBV6-2 or TRBV6-3 to TRBJ2-1, with TRBD2 matching over 13 bases. V dropped 2 bases and J dropped 7; count of bases not matched to a gene: 8. This CDR3 is 17 amino acids long. The V gene's germline CDR1 is MNHEY and CDR2 SVGEGT. The CDR3 nucleotides read TGTGCCAGCAGTTACGCCCGGACTAGCGGGAGAGAAAATGAGCAGTTCTTC. This sequence encodes CASSYARTSGRENEQFF.

The chain couples TRBV11-2 to TRBJ1-1; 8 nucleotides match TRBD1. The CDR3 sequence is 16 residues long. V lost 1 base and J lost 2; bases outside the gene matches: 6. Germline assignment: CDR1 SGHAT and CDR2 FQNNGV. CDR3 sequence reads: CASSLVGGQGNTEAFF. CDR3 in DNA: TGTGCCAGCAGCTTAGTGGGCGGACAGGGAAACACTGAAGCTTTCTTT.

V usage is TRBV6-5 and J usage is TRBJ2-7; TRBD2 matches 7 bases. The CDR3 runs 13 residues. Looked up from germline, CDR1 is MNHEY and CDR2 is SVGAGI. J was trimmed by 2 bases and V by 7 bases; bases with no gene match: 5. CDR3 amino acids: CASTRDYPYEQYF. CDR3 coding DNA: TGTGCCAGCACCCGGGACTACCCCTACGAGCAGTACTTC.

This rearrangement joins TRBV15 to TRBJ2-3, with 15 bases lining up with TRBD2. Germline lookup yields CDR1 LNHNV and CDR2 YYDKDF (reference sequence). The CDR3 covers 17 residues. With V trimmed by 3 bases and J by 5 bases, 6 bases remained unmatched. The CDR3 DNA reads as TGTGCCACCAGCAGTGGACTAGCGGGAGGGCCGGGAGATACGCAGTATTTT. Translation gives CATSSGLAGGPGDTQYF. The full variable domain, completed using reference TRBV15 and TRBJ2-3, is DAMVIQNPRYQVTQFGKPVTLSCSQTLNHNVMYWYQQKSSQAPKLLFHYYDKDFNNEADTPDNFQSRRPNTSFCFLDIRSPGLGDTAMYLCATSSGLAGGPGDTQYFGPGTRLTVL.

The chain has TRBV18 and TRBJ2-5; a weak D match, TRBD2 (5 bases). The CDR3 runs to 14 residues. Trimming took off 6 bases at V and 2 bases at J, with 13 bases between the two ends. Germline V lookup: CDR1 KGHSH, CDR2 LQKENI. This CDR3 reads CASSLGVAQETQYF. The CDR3 bases are TGTGCCAGCTCCCTCGGGGTAGCGCAAGAGACCCAGTACTTC. Using reference TRBV18 and TRBJ2-5 for the parts outside the CDR3, the full variable domain is NAGVMQNPRHLVRRRGQEARLRCSPMKGHSHVYWYRQLPEEGLKFMVYLQKENIIDESGMPKERFSAEFPKEGPSILRIQQVVRGDSAAYFCASSLGVAQETQYFGPGTRLLVL.

This chain links TRBV28 with TRBJ2-2; 11 bases are shared with TRBD2. Looked up from germline, CDR1 is MDHEN and CDR2 is SYDVKM. V lost 8 bases to trimming and J lost 6 bases; unmatched junction nucleotides: 11. The CDR3 is made up of 16 amino acids. The CDR3 loop is CASRSLAGGLPGELFF. In nucleotides, the CDR3 is TGTGCCAGCCGGTCGCTAGCGGGAGGCCTTCCCGGGGAGCTGTTTTTT.

The chain joins TRBV11-2 to TRBJ2-7, with 7 bases lining up with TRBD1. The CDR3 covers 13 residues. V dropped 11 bases and J dropped 0; count of bases not matched to a gene: 7. In germline, CDR1 is SGHAT, CDR2 FQNNGV. DNA of the CDR3: TGTGCCGGGTACGGGGACAGCTCCTACGAGCAGTACTTC. Encoded protein: CAGYGDSSYEQYF.

V usage is TRBV6-5 and J usage is TRBJ2-1; a possible D gene is TRBD1 (6 bases). The CDR3 contains 14 residues. V lost 6 bases and J lost 13, with 22 bases in between. Germline CDR1 reads MNHEY; CDR2 reads SVGAGI. Here the CDR3 reads CASRLLQGLSAQFF. The DNA of the CDR3 is TGTGCCAGCAGACTCCTCCAGGGGCTATCGGCACAGTTCTTC.

In the case of this clone: One junction end does not reproduce the germline sequence, and a read error may be involved. The chain has TRBV5-5 and TRBJ1-6; D unclear. The CDR3 contains 13 residues. Germline V gene lookup returns CDR1 SGHKS and CDR2 YYEKEE (reference sequence). In DNA form, the CDR3 reads TGTGCCTGCAGAACGGAGAATAATTCACCCCTCCACTTT. Translating it yields CACRTENNSPLHF.

The CDR3 region is CASSPGPGEYEQYF. CDR3 sequence (DNA): TGTGCCAGCAGCCCCGGACCGGGGGAGTACGAGCAGTACTTC. The genes are TRBV6-5 and TRBJ2-7, with a tentative D call TRBD2 (6 bases). Trimming removed 6 bases from V and 4 bases from J, with 16 bases in between. CDR1 MNHEY and CDR2 SVGAGI come from the germline V gene. The CDR3 totals 14 residues.

The chain combines TRBV7-2 with TRBJ2-3, with 11 bases lining up with TRBD2. The germline gives CDR1 SGHTA, CDR2 FQGNSA. The V segment lost 5 bases and the J segment 10 bases; nucleotides outside the gene matches: 11. The CDR3 has 15 amino acids. CDR3: CASSPGTSGPRAQYF. The CDR3 DNA reads as TGTGCCAGCAGCCCAGGGACTAGCGGACCTAGGGCGCAGTATTTT.

The chain joins TRBV7-2 to TRBJ2-7; D uncertain. This CDR3 region has 15 residues. Germline CDR1 is SGHTA and CDR2 is FQGNSA. The germline V and J ends were trimmed by 7 bases and 6 bases, with 22 bases remaining between them. The CDR3 protein is CASTQHGSRGFEQYF. The CDR3 nucleotides are TGTGCCAGCACTCAGCACGGGTCTCGAGGTTTCGAGCAGTACTTC.